The sequence of this T cell receptor (beta chain) was determined in a study of blood T cell repertoires in COVID-19. For the study at large: The United States, Italy and Spain supplied acute and convalescent COVID-19 samples. T cells, B-cell-depleted T cells, or PBMCs provided the cDNA or gDNA that served as material.

As originally analysed: Reference gene primer amplification yielded estimated nucleated cell counts. Libraries were prepared by immunoSEQ multiplex PCR; TCRdb keeps only in-frame clonotypes and omits some of them. Clone size and the V and J calls come from that table; the DNA yielded D and trimming. The sample contains about 180,000 clones, over 80% of which appear only once. This CDR3 has 11 amino acids. In germline, CDR1 is SQVTM, CDR2 ANQGSEA. Trimming stripped 8 bases from V and 8 bases from J, with 15 bases between. The chain carries TRBV29-1 and TRBJ1-2; unclear D gene. The sequence was collected from a middle-aged woman with COVID-19, enrolled during active disease. The specimen sequenced was peripheral blood. Here the CDR3 reads CSPTSSEGYTF. The CDR3 nucleotides are TGCAGCCCAACCTCGTCGGAGGGCTACACCTTC. Combining the CDR3 with reference TRBV29-1 and TRBJ1-2 gives the whole variable domain SAVISQKPSRDICQRGTSLTIQCQVDSQVTMMFWYRQQPGQSLTLIATANQGSEATYESGFVIDKFPISRPNLTFSTLTVSNMSPEDSSIYLCSPTSSEGYTFGSGTRLTVV.